Shown below are 7 T cell receptor beta chains from a single sample sequenced in a study of shared clonotypes between healthy human individuals. Assay: immunoSEQ multiplex PCR; the TCRdb copy retains only in-frame clones and omits some. The table includes about 2 million clones, about 95% detected once. Sequencing was carried out using naive CD4+ T cells sorted from blood. Subset in this sample: CD45RA+ positively selected. The receptor set was obtained from a man aged 18 to 35 in good health.

The CDR3 sequence: CACGDSSVYEQYF. CDR3 bases: TGTGCCTGCGGGGACAGTTCCGTCTACGAGCAGTACTTC. The chain is built from TRBV5-4 and TRBJ2-7, with a possible D match to TRBD1 (7 bases). Germline V gives CDR1 SGHNT, CDR2 YYREEE (reference sequence). Trimming removed 10 bases at V and 3 bases at J, with 17 bases between. There are 13 residues in the CDR3.

The V call is TRBV2, the J call TRBJ2-1; D may be TRBD1 (6 bases). The ends were cut back, 7 bases at V and 4 bases at J, with 14 bases in the middle. There are 14 residues in the CDR3. Germline CDR1 SNHLY, CDR2 FYNNEI. CDR3 amino acids: CASKSVTGYNEQFF. CDR3 coding DNA: TGTGCCAGCAAGTCCGTGACAGGTTACAATGAGCAGTTCTTC.

Here the CDR3 reads CASSQGQLYGYTF. The DNA for the CDR3 is TGTGCCAGCTCACAAGGACAGTTGTATGGCTACACCTTC. This sequence joins TRBV18 and TRBJ1-2, with D tentatively TRBD1 (6 bases). The V end lost 4 bases, the J end lost 5 bases, and 11 bases lay between the germline ends. The length of the CDR3 is 13 residues. Germline V gene data show CDR1 as KGHSH and CDR2 as LQKENI.

The chain links TRBV25-1 to TRBJ2-1, with no clear D. The CDR3 sequence is 11 residues long. Germline V CDR1 and CDR2: MGHDK, SYGVNS. V lost 6 bases and J lost 3, with 3 bases in between. CDR3 nucleotide sequence: TGTGCCAGCAGGGGCTACAATGAGCAGTTCTTC. Translating gives CASRGYNEQFF.

A single count supports this clone. CDR3 region: CASSVTAGTTYNEQFF. The CDR3 DNA sequence: TGTGCCAGCAGTGTCACCGCCGGGACTACCTACAATGAGCAGTTCTTC. The chain uses TRBV2 and TRBJ2-1; 7 bases are a match to TRBD2. The CDR3 runs 16 residues. Germline assignment: CDR1 SNHLY and CDR2 FYNNEI. The V gene end was trimmed by 4 bases and the J gene end by 2 bases; junction bases not matched to a gene: 8.

The V and J genes are TRBV7-9 and TRBJ2-7, with 8 bases fitting TRBD2. V was clipped by 5 bases and J by 7 bases; unmatched bases: 7. The CDR3 totals 13 residues. Germline V gene sequence: CDR1 SEHNR, CDR2 FQNEAQ (reference sequence). CDR3 region: CASSIGLAAEQYF. In nucleotides, the CDR3 is TGTGCCAGCAGCATAGGACTAGCTGCGGAGCAGTACTTC.

The rearrangement uses TRBV28 and TRBJ2-6; tentative D call: TRBD1 (5 bases). V was cut by 5 bases and J by 1 base, with 9 bases left in between. The V gene's germline CDR1 is MDHEN and CDR2 SYDVKM. The CDR3 runs to 15 residues. This CDR3 reads CASSRTPSGANVLTF. CDR3 coding DNA: TGTGCCAGCAGTCGGACACCTTCTGGGGCCAACGTCCTGACTTTC.